These T cell receptor beta chains were read from a single sample in a study of cytomegalovirus exposure and HLA in healthy donors. Repertoires were generated with immunoSEQ multiplex PCR, while TCRdb's copy carries only in-frame clones and drops some. The sample holds 120,000 or so clones, around four fifths seen once. Material for sequencing was PBMCs. All receptors come from a man aged 18-30 years in good health and CMV-seropositive. Each CDR3 is given with its conserved first and last residue. The order of the fields is D gene, V gene, CDR3 length, J gene, clone size, CDR3 protein, CDR3 DNA. A D gene is named only where the DNA matches it firmly. Only part of the rows carry a size: once, few, many, or a class if the clone is expanded.

D: TRBD1
V: TRBV6-5
length: 14
J: TRBJ1-3
size: .
CDR3: CASRGQGFGNTIYF
DNA: TGTGCCAGCAGGGGACAGGGATTTGGAAACACCATATATTTT

D: .
V: TRBV7-3
length: 15
J: TRBJ1-2
size: once
CDR3: CASSLVQGDTHGYTF
DNA: TGTGCCAGCAGCTTAGTCCAGGGCGATACACATGGCTACACCTTC

D: .
V: TRBV5-6
length: 15
J: TRBJ1-4
size: .
CDR3: CASSRRSGILEKLFF
DNA: TGTGCCAGCAGCCGGAGGTCAGGAATTCTCGAAAAACTGTTTTTT

D: .
V: TRBV28
length: 18
J: TRBJ1-3
size: .
CDR3: CASSSQGGDWNSGNTIYF
DNA: TGTGCCAGCAGTTCCCAAGGAGGGGACTGGAACTCTGGAAACACCATATATTTT

D: TRBD1
V: TRBV7-8
length: 16
J: TRBJ1-1
size: few
CDR3: CASSLRDRGSNTEAFF
DNA: TGTGCCAGCAGCTTAAGGGACAGGGGGTCGAACACTGAAGCTTTCTTT

D: TRBD2
V: TRBV11-2
length: 13
J: TRBJ2-3
size: few
CDR3: CASRRLAGGSQYF
DNA: TGTGCCAGCAGACGACTAGCGGGGGGGTCGCAGTATTTT

D: TRBD2
V: TRBV4-2
length: 16
J: TRBJ2-5
size: few
CDR3: CASSQGTSGGAETQYF
DNA: TGTGCCAGCAGCCAGGGGACTAGCGGGGGGGCCGAGACCCAGTACTTC

D: .
V: TRBV7-6
length: 17
J: TRBJ2-6
size: .
CDR3: CASSLDPGTYGANVLTF
DNA: TGTGCCAGCAGCTTAGACCCAGGGACTTATGGGGCCAACGTCCTGACTTTC

D: TRBD2
V: TRBV5-1
length: 15
J: TRBJ2-7
size: .
CDR3: CASSLIGRGDYEQYF
DNA: TGCGCCAGCAGCCTCATCGGGCGGGGGGACTACGAGCAGTACTTC

D: TRBD1
V: TRBV28
length: 13
J: TRBJ2-5
size: .
CDR3: CASSFTTTGREYF
DNA: TGTGCCAGCAGTTTCACAACGACAGGGCGGGAGTACTTC

D: .
V: TRBV6-5
length: 16
J: TRBJ1-2
size: .
CDR3: CASSYSAPFRGYGYTF
DNA: TGTGCCAGCAGTTACTCCGCCCCATTTAGGGGGTATGGCTACACCTTC

D: .
V: TRBV30
length: 15
J: TRBJ1-5
size: .
CDR3: CAWSPGVGSNQPQHF
DNA: TGTGCCTGGAGTCCAGGGGTCGGCAGCAATCAGCCCCAGCATTTT

D: .
V: TRBV30
length: 12
J: TRBJ2-5
size: .
CDR3: CAWSGLRETQYF
DNA: TGTGCCTGGAGTGGTCTCCGGGAGACCCAGTACTTC

D: TRBD1
V: TRBV30
length: 17
J: TRBJ2-7
size: .
CDR3: CAWMQQIDRGHFYEQYF
DNA: TGTGCCTGGATGCAACAAATAGACAGGGGGCATTTCTACGAGCAGTACTTC

D: .
V: TRBV27
length: 13
J: TRBJ2-3
size: .
CDR3: CASSPRGTDTQYF
DNA: TGTGCCAGCAGCCCTCGAGGGACAGATACGCAGTATTTT

D: TRBD2
V: TRBV5-8
length: 18
J: TRBJ2-2
size: .
CDR3: CASSFLGLAGTYTGELFF
DNA: TGTGCCAGCAGCTTTTTGGGACTAGCGGGGACGTACACCGGGGAGCTGTTTTTT

D: .
V: TRBV18
length: 13
J: TRBJ2-5
size: .
CDR3: CASSPPSQETQYF
DNA: TGTGCCAGCTCACCACCCAGTCAAGAGACCCAGTACTTC

D: TRBD1
V: TRBV27
length: 16
J: TRBJ1-1
size: few
CDR3: CASSFLGTGKDTEAFF
DNA: TGTGCCAGCAGTTTCCTGGGGACAGGGAAGGACACTGAAGCTTTCTTT

D: .
V: TRBV19
length: 14
J: TRBJ2-7
size: .
CDR3: CASSIDYGSYEQYF
DNA: TGTGCCAGTAGTATCGACTACGGATCCTACGAGCAGTACTTC

D: .
V: TRBV5-6
length: 13
J: TRBJ2-2
size: few
CDR3: CASSLHGGGELFF
DNA: TGTGCCAGCAGCTTACATGGTGGCGGGGAGCTGTTTTTT